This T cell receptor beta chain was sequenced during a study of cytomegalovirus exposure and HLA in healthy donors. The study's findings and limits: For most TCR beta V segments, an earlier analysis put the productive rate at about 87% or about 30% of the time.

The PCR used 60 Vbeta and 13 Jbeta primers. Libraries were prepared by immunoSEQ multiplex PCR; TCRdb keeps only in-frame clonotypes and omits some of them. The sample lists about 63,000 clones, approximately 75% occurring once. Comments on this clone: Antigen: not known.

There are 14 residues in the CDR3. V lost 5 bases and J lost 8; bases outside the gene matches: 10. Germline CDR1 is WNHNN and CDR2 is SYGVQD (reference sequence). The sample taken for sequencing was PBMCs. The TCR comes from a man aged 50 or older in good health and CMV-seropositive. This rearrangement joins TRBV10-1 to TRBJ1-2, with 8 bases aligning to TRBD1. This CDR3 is CASSSDRAAGGYTF. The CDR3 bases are TGCGCCAGCAGTTCGGACAGGGCAGCTGGCGGCTACACCTTC.